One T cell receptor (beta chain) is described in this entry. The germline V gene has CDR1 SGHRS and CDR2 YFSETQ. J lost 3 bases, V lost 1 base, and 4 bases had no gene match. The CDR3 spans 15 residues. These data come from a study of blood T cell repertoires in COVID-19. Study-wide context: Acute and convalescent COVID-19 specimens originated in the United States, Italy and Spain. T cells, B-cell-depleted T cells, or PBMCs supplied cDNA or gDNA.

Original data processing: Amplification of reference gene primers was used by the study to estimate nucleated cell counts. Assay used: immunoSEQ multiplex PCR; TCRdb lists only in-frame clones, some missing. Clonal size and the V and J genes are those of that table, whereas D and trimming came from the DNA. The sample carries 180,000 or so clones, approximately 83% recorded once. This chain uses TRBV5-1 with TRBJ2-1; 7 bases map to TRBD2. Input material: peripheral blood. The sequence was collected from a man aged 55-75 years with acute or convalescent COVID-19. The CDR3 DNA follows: TGCGCCAGCAGCTTGATCCTAGCGGTCTACAATGAGCAGTTCTTC. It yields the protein CASSLILAVYNEQFF.